The clone carrying this T cell receptor beta chain was detected a few times. The antigen is undetermined. The sample comes from a study of vaccination and CD4 T cells after COVID-19. Study at large: Drawing of post-COVID samples took place a median 101 days after diagnosis (range 35 to 161). Overlapping SARS-CoV-2, HCoV-NL63, HCoV-OC43 and HCoV-229E spike peptides were used to stimulate cells. General observations from the study: Looking at convalescent patients, 304 of their 307 vaccine-specific clones were spike mono-reactive.

Once obtained from cultured CD4+ T cells, the DNA was sequenced using the Oncomine TCR Beta short-read assay. TCRdb re-called the PCR reads with MiXCR, one entry per CDR3 protein. Here the sample spans approximately 15,000 distinct CDR3 sequences, roughly 29% being singletons. CDR1 is SQVTM and CDR2 is ANQGSEA in the germline V gene. With 6 bases removed from V and 6 bases from J, the gap between germline ends came to 7 bases. There are 10 residues in the CDR3. Indicated treatment: roughly 11-day PBMC culture with coronavirus spike peptide pools or control peptides (ViraFEST assay). V is TRBV29-1 and J is TRBJ2-3; D gene unclear. This sequence was found in a human donor with COVID-19. The sequencing sample was made of cultured CD4+ T cells from blood. CDR3 nucleotide sequence: TGCAGCGTGCTTGAGGATACGCAGTATTTT. Its protein is CSVLEDTQYF.